The subject of this entry is one TCR beta chain. This specimen comes from a study of control samples from healthy donors and cancer patients. Clones were sequenced by immunoSEQ multiplex PCR, and TCRdb holds only the in-frame ones, with some missing. The sample contains 400,000 to 500,000 clones, 90% of which appear only once. Trimming shortened V by 4 bases and J by 4 bases, and 14 bases separated the two germline ends. CDR1 is LGHDT, CDR2 YNNKEL, per germline (reference sequence). The CDR3 length is 14 residues. The clonotype originates from a man aged 40-55 years with head and neck cancer. The chain couples TRBV3-1 (or the pseudogene TRBV3-2) to TRBJ2-7; D possibly corresponds to TRBD2 (6 bases). Sequencing was done on a sample of PBMCs. This CDR3 is CASSRLSGGYEQYF. Here the CDR3 DNA reads TGTGCCAGCAGCCGCCTGTCAGGAGGGTACGAGCAGTACTTC.